The present T cell receptor beta chain was sequenced within a study of blood T cell repertoires in COVID-19. Profiled with immunoSEQ multiplex PCR; TCRdb holds only in-frame clones, not every one. The sample shows a few hundred thousand clones, 85% of them seen only once. Participant reports of clinical history set cohort assignment. The CDR3 is 17 amino acids. V lost 3 bases and J lost 0; bases outside the gene matches: 8. Germline CDR1 reads MNHEY; CDR2 reads SMNVEV (reference sequence). The TCR was taken from a woman in her forties or fifties who had been exposed to COVID-19. What was sequenced was PBMCs or T cells enriched from blood (not recorded which). The chain carries TRBV27 and TRBJ1-2; 9 bases are a match to TRBD1. CDR3 nucleotide sequence: TGTGCCAGCAGTTTCCGAGGGGGGACAGGGACTAACTATGGCTACACCTTC. It is translated as CASSFRGGTGTNYGYTF.